This T cell receptor beta chain emerged from a study of T cells after yellow fever vaccination. Germline lookup yields CDR1 KGHSH and CDR2 LQKENI. V lost 3 bases, J lost 8 bases, and 16 bases lay in between. This CDR3 region has 14 residues. This clonotype was seen repeatedly, ten times or more. TCRdb redid the calling of the 5' RACE reads with MiXCR, one entry per CDR3 protein. The table includes 250,000 to 350,000 distinct CDR3 sequences, 3.5% to 5% detected once. V gene TRBV18 combines with J gene TRBJ2-5; possibly TRBD2 for D (7 bases). The receptor was derived from a man younger than 35 who received the YFV17D yellow fever vaccine. Sequenced material: PBMCs, taken 15 days after the yellow fever booster vaccination. In nucleotides, the CDR3 is TGTGCCAGCTCACCCGCCGGGGGGACAAGTACCCAGTACTTC. Protein: CASSPAGGTSTQYF.